The TCR beta chain described here comes from a study of long-term antiretroviral therapy in people with HIV (dated by TCRdb to 2021 to 2024). About the investigation overall: Collection of the earliest samples took place about a decade ahead of the 2015 WHO recommendation for immediate ART, at a time when ART was typically delayed until CD4 counts fell. A retrospective serial study tested whether changes in peripheral blood TRB repertoire composition and diversity were associated with ART initiation and durable HIV suppression. The cohort contributed over 150 cryopreserved PBMC samples from about 33 adults with confirmed HIV infection, collected serially over a mean of 6 years (range 1-12). Of the roughly 27 participants with HIV, ten to eleven were female. No cross-contamination during QIAcube processing turned up in test extractions that ran a monoclonal T-cell line alongside 30 to 40 polyclonal samples.

Study-level results and caveats: Expanded TRB clones identified before ART initiation dominated the repertoire across all time points, though the dominance fluctuated and decreased in many PLHIV after ART. A significant increase in TRB diversity was found to be associated with ART initiation, although TRB diversity was observed to remain significantly below that of transplant donor controls even after long-term ART. Since PBMC availability was limited, sequencing covered only the TCR beta chain, with no alpha chain pairing. Inferences about post-ART repertoire changes are limited because no data were available on ART adherence, viral resistance or therapy changes. Compared with controls, HIV repertoires had narrower CDR3 length ranges, and the network structure pointed to an antigen-experienced repertoire that shifted only slightly toward naive after ART. Samples dated from the mid-2000s to the late 2010s, and the ART regimens used may be less effective than current ones. Because pre-ART samples had limited cell numbers, unsorted PBMC were profiled rather than sorted CD4+ and CD8+ T cells.

To be included, a participant needed at least one PBMC sample from before ART initiation plus at least two post-ART samples. Treatment was received in the United States of America by all participants with HIV. Before DNA extraction, cryopreserved samples of about 0.9-11 million PBMC were thawed and washed. At the time of the earliest PBMC sample, participants with HIV were aged between roughly 20 and 55 years. Each participant contributed PBMC samples from 1-4 timepoints before ART initiation and 2-8 timepoints after ART initiation, with a median of 7 samples. For every participant, serial HIV viral load, CD4+ T-cell count, ART history and demographic data were obtained. A Qiagen kit on a QIAcube was used to extract genomic DNA from unsorted PBMC, with samples processed in batches of 12. In the case of this clone: Its antigen is currently not known. Per-nucleotide qualities are absent, and no much larger clonotype sits a single base away.

The immunoSEQ hsTCRB v3.0 assay was used at survey level resolution for TRB variable region sequencing. The targeted TRB sequencing depth was about 40,000-50,000 T-cell genomes per sample. Pooled TRB libraries were sequenced on an Illumina MiSeq with a v3 150-cycle kit. The authors' pipeline ran thus. Repertoire analysis was run in R within a reproducible Nextflow workflow that covered QC, data transformation and analysis. LymphoSeq2, an R package for AIRR-Seq data exploration, was used to implement custom analyses. A handful of samples that produced fewer than 5000 total TRB sequences were removed, so approximately 170 HIV repertoires were analyzed. Among the 200 or so HIV repertoires that were kept, around 59 were collected before ART initiation and some 130 were collected after ART initiation. Each repertoire was downsampled to 5000 TRB nucleotide sequences, and summary statistics were averaged across 100 downsampling iterations. TRB sequences were retained for analysis only if CDR3 regions of at least seven amino acids were present. Diversity was measured with a Shannon entropy-derived clonality score and the Gini coefficient. In the repertoire networks, any two of the top 5000 CDR3 amino acid sequences were connected whenever the two sequences differed by an edit distance of one. For TRB CDR3 amino acid sequences, antigen specificity groups and MHC restriction were predicted with GLIPH2. CDR3 amino acid sequences were matched against VDJdb and McPAS-TCR to flag known CMV, EBV, HIV or tissue antigen associations. Pre-ART, post-ART and control groups were compared with Wilcoxon signed-rank tests and Holm-Bonferroni correction. The clones in this table, taken by TCRdb from immuneACCESS, are in-frame only. Not every clone is retained; where verified, under half of the shortfall comes from an unresolved V gene, and the cause of the rest is unknown. D and trimming come from the DNA, and the V and J calls and clone size come from that table. Within this sample are about 31,000 clones, with roughly 77% of them counted one time only. Approximately 2.9% of the sample rests with the top ten.

The germline ends are 9 bases apart after V is trimmed by 1 base and J by 7 bases. Its CDR3 holds 13 amino acids, cysteine through phenylalanine. The retained sequence is limited to the CDR3, 39 bases, with the frame set at the first base. Sequences were derived from unsorted PBMCs, sampled 1.9 years after starting antiretroviral therapy. In this chain, TRBV23-1 is recombined with TRBJ2-3; the D gene assignment is ambiguous. TRBV23-1 is an ORF for which the function is uncertain. The sequence was collected from a man between 18 and 35 years old with HIV. CDR3 sequence: CASSQFPLYTQYF. The base sequence is TGCGCCAGCAGTCAATTTCCCCTTTATACGCAGTATTTT.